One and the same sample provided the 20 T cell receptor beta chains below, sequenced in a study of shared clonotypes between healthy human individuals. This table comes from immunoSEQ multiplex PCR, and its TCRdb copy is limited to in-frame clones, with some not included. Here the sample spans 1.6 million or so clones, over 95% being singletons. Sequencing used naive CD4+ T cells sorted from blood. Sample subset: CD45RA+ positively selected. Receptor source: a man between 25 and 39 years old in good health.

The count of this clone is one. The sample carries other DNA sequences with the same CDR3. V gene TRBV5-1 combines with J gene TRBJ2-7; D possibly corresponds to TRBD2 (6 bases). V was cut by 0 bases and J by 7 bases, with 14 bases left in between. CDR3 length equals 14 residues. In germline, CDR1 is SGHRS, CDR2 YFSETQ. CDR3 nucleotide sequence: TGCGCCAGCAGCTTGGCCGGCCCGAGCGGGGAGCAGTACTTC. This gives the protein CASSLAGPSGEQYF.

The chain joins TRBV5-1 to TRBJ2-2; 9 positions agree with TRBD1. Germline CDR1 is SGHRS and CDR2 is YFSETQ. The junction had 13 bases not matched to a gene; V was cut back by 4 bases and J by 3 bases. The CDR3 loop spans 18 amino acids. The CDR3 DNA sequence: TGCGCCAGCAGCCGAATACAAACAGGGGGCGTGTACACCGGGGAGCTGTTTTTT. This codes for CASSRIQTGGVYTGELFF.

This clone was seen once. In nucleotides, the CDR3 is TGTGCCAGCAGTAGTGTGACAGGGGGCCGGGTCACCGGGGAGCTGTTTTTT. Protein sequence: CASSSVTGGRVTGELFF. The chain combines TRBV28 with TRBJ2-2; 10 nucleotides match TRBD1. V trimming: 5 bases; J trimming: 4 bases; junction bases outside the gene matches: 10. The CDR3 totals 17 residues. The germline gives CDR1 MDHEN, CDR2 SYDVKM.

The chain employs TRBV15 and TRBJ1-1; TRBD1 is a possible D gene (5 bases). Deletions cut 5 bases from V and 3 bases from J, with 16 bases between. The CDR3 loop spans 15 amino acids. Germline V gene sequence: CDR1 LNHNV, CDR2 YYDKDF (reference sequence). CDR3 region: CATSDRDGYYTEAFF. The CDR3 DNA follows: TGTGCCACCAGCGACCGGGACGGATACTACACTGAAGCTTTCTTT.

The chain carries TRBV7-6 and TRBJ2-1; D perhaps matches TRBD2 (6 bases). The CDR3 runs 13 residues. Germline loops: CDR1 SGHVS, CDR2 FNYEAQ. V lost 4 bases, J lost 5 bases, and 9 bases lay in between. CDR3 nucleotides: TGTGCCAGCAGCTCGGGACTTAACAATGAGCAGTTCTTC. Amino acids: CASSSGLNNEQFF.

Written as DNA, the CDR3 is TGTGCCATTGGAGATCACAATCTCGGCTATGGCTACACCTTC. It yields the protein CAIGDHNLGYGYTF. The genes are TRBV10-3 and TRBJ1-2; unclear D gene. V was trimmed by 9 bases and J by 4 bases, leaving 18 bases between them. The CDR3 has 14 residues. Per the germline V gene, CDR1 is ENHRY and CDR2 is SYGVKD.

This chain links TRBV14 with TRBJ2-1, with 12 bases that match TRBD2. The CDR3 totals 16 residues. Germline V CDR1 and CDR2: SGHDN, FVKESK. The ends lost 3 bases at V and 5 bases at J; junction bases unmatched: 5. The DNA for the CDR3 is TGTGCCAGCAGCCAGTGGGGACTAGCGGGCAACAATGAGCAGTTCTTC. Protein sequence: CASSQWGLAGNNEQFF.

CDR3 sequence reads: CASSQAGQGLDQPQHF. Written as DNA, the CDR3 is TGTGCCAGCAGCCAAGCGGGACAGGGGCTGGATCAGCCCCAGCATTTT. The chain employs TRBV4-2 and TRBJ1-5; 10 nucleotides match TRBD1. V was pared by 1 base and J by 5 bases, with 5 bases of the junction left unmatched. CDR1 and CDR2 (germline): LGHNA, YNFKEQ. The CDR3 covers 16 residues.

The V and J genes are TRBV5-1 and TRBJ2-1, with TRBD1 matching 9 bases. The V gene's germline CDR1 is SGHRS and CDR2 YFSETQ. Trimming cost V 2 bases and J 7 bases; bases outside gene matches: 7. This CDR3 is 15 amino acids long. CDR3 DNA: TGCGCCAGCAGCTTACCACAGGGGGCCAGGAATGAGCAGTTCTTC. Translation: CASSLPQGARNEQFF.

This chain joins TRBV5-6 and TRBJ2-7; D gene unclear. The V gene's germline CDR1 is SGHDT and CDR2 YYEEEE. CDR3 length: 14 residues. V was pared by 1 base and J by 0 bases, with 8 bases between. The CDR3 sequence: CASSLSVPSYEQYF. CDR3 in DNA: TGTGCCAGCAGCTTGAGCGTGCCCTCCTACGAGCAGTACTTC.

This rearrangement joins TRBV11-2 to TRBJ1-4; D unclear. The CDR3 has 15 amino acids. The germline V gene has CDR1 SGHAT and CDR2 FQNNGV. V lost 5 bases and J 0 bases, leaving 10 bases between the germline ends. The chain's CDR3 is CASSREGTTNEKLFF. The CDR3 DNA is TGTGCCAGCAGCCGCGAGGGAACAACTAATGAAAAACTGTTTTTT.

The chain combines TRBV18 with TRBJ1-5, with TRBD1 as a possible D gene (5 bases). Germline assignment: CDR1 KGHSH and CDR2 LQKENI. The CDR3 is 17 amino acids. The V gene lost 3 bases and the J gene lost 1 base, with 16 bases spanning the gap. CDR3 amino acids: CASSPKAWGESNQPQHF. CDR3 bases: TGTGCCAGCTCACCTAAAGCCTGGGGGGAAAGCAATCAGCCCCAGCATTTT.

The chain combines TRBV28 with TRBJ1-3, with D possibly being TRBD1 (5 bases). V dropped 3 bases and J dropped 4 bases, with 16 bases sitting between them. Germline V CDR1 and CDR2: MDHEN, SYDVKM. CDR3 length equals 16 residues. CDR3 sequence (DNA): TGTGCCAGCAGTTTGGGGACTGTTTTCGAGGGAAACACCATATATTTT. Residues: CASSLGTVFEGNTIYF. Using reference TRBV28 and TRBJ1-3 for the parts outside the CDR3, the full variable domain is DVKVTQSSRYLVKRTGEKVFLECVQDMDHENMFWYRQDPGLGLRLIYFSYDVKMKEKGDIPEGYSVSREKKERFSLILESASTNQTSMYLCASSLGTVFEGNTIYFGEGSWLTVV.

This clone was seen only once. Other DNA sequences within the sample encode an identical CDR3. The chain combines TRBV2 with TRBJ2-7, with 8 bases fitting TRBD1. Trimming cost V 6 bases and J 0 bases; bases outside gene matches: 4. Germline V gene data show CDR1 as SNHLY and CDR2 as FYNNEI. This CDR3 spans 14 amino acids. This chain's CDR3 is CASSPDRVSYEQYF. Written as DNA, the CDR3 is TGTGCCAGCAGCCCGGACAGGGTCTCCTACGAGCAGTACTTC. The variable domain in full, completed from reference TRBV2 and TRBJ2-7, reads EPEVTQTPSHQVTQMGQEVILRCVPISNHLYFYWYRQILGQKVEFLVSFYNNEISEKSEIFDDQFSVERPDGSNFTLKIRSTKLEDSAMYFCASSPDRVSYEQYFGPGTRLTVT.

The J gene is TRBJ1-5, the V gene TRBV2, with 7 bases aligning to TRBD1. In germline, CDR1 is SNHLY, CDR2 FYNNEI. This CDR3 contains 12 residues. V shed 6 bases and J 16 bases; nucleotides not matched to a gene: 12. This CDR3 is CASRVGTVGPHF. The CDR3 DNA reads TGTGCCAGCAGAGTGGGGACAGTGGGCCCTCATTTT.

V gene TRBV11-3 combines with J gene TRBJ1-2; D unresolved. Looked up from germline, CDR1 is SGHNT and CDR2 is YENEEA. The CDR3 contains 14 residues. Trimming removed 5 bases from V and 3 bases from J, with 13 bases in between. In DNA, the CDR3 is TGTGCCAGCAGCCCGTTTGCCAGAGACTATGGCTACACCTTC. Amino acid sequence: CASSPFARDYGYTF.

CDR3 region: CSVGSRLGTDTQYF. As DNA, the CDR3 is TGCAGCGTTGGGTCCCGCCTAGGCACAGATACGCAGTATTTT. The J gene is TRBJ2-3, the V gene TRBV29-1, with unresolved D. Trimming shortened V by 4 bases and J by 1 base, and 12 bases separated the two germline ends. This CDR3 has 14 residues. In germline, CDR1 is SQVTM, CDR2 ANQGSEA.

Concerning this clone: Sequence at one end of the junction differs from germline and may be a read error. The chain carries TRBV2 and TRBJ2-7; 7 positions match TRBD2. The CDR3 length is 14 residues. In germline, CDR1 is SNHLY, CDR2 FYNNEI. The CDR3 DNA is TGTGCCAGCAGCTATAAGCGGGACTCCCACGAGCAGTACTTC. This gives the protein CASSYKRDSHEQYF.

The V and J genes are TRBV2 and TRBJ2-2, with no clear D. This CDR3 is built from 13 residues. The germline gives CDR1 SNHLY, CDR2 FYNNEI. The V gene lost 5 bases and the J gene lost 7 bases, with 11 bases spanning the gap. CDR3 protein: CASSPEYHGELFF. The DNA for the CDR3 is TGTGCCAGCAGTCCGGAATATCACGGGGAGCTGTTTTTT.

A remark on this clone: The junction differs from germline at one of its ends, possibly a read error. CDR3 bases: TGTGCCAGCAGCAAGGACAGGGCAGAAAGATTC. Its translation is CASSKDRAERF. This rearrangement joins TRBV28 to TRBJ1-2, with 8 positions matching TRBD1. The CDR3 sequence is 11 residues long. Germline loops: CDR1 MDHEN, CDR2 SYDVKM.